The source of this TCR beta chain is a study of CD8 T cells in ankylosing spondylitis. Study findings and constraints: Disease-associated clones were reportedly significantly overrepresented in matched ankylosing spondylitis synovial fluid. Clones linked to the disease showed a CD8+ phenotype. They occurred at relatively low frequencies in peripheral blood. A motif in TCR beta, a set of under 10 highly homologous variants, appeared characteristic of ankylosing spondylitis blood.

The ends were cut back, 4 bases at V and 6 bases at J, with 9 bases in the middle. Germline assignment: CDR1 SEHNR and CDR2 FQNEAQ (reference sequence). CDR3 size: 12 residues. TCRdb reanalysed the 5' RACE reads using MiXCR and keeps one entry per CDR3 protein. Among 200,000 or so distinct CDR3 sequences listed, about 20% were seen once. This clonotype appeared many times. Its antigen remains unknown. The sample taken for sequencing was blood, either unsorted or a sorted T cell fraction (not recorded which). The chain couples TRBV7-9 to TRBJ1-1; D may be TRBD1 (5 bases). The sequence was collected from a male donor aged 5 to 29 with ankylosing spondylitis or in good health (not recorded which). The CDR3 DNA follows: TGTGCCAGCAGCTCCTACAGGTCTGAAGCTTTCTTT. Translation gives CASSSYRSEAFF.